The TCR beta chain under discussion was sequenced for a study of blood T cell repertoires in COVID-19. Germline assignment: CDR1 SGHNT and CDR2 YYREEE (reference sequence). The CDR3 is 14 amino acids. J lost 1 base, V lost 4 bases, and 4 bases had no gene match. Produced via immunoSEQ multiplex PCR; TCRdb's table is partial and in-frame only. The data show nearly 250,000 clones, approximately 85% seen once. Participants were placed into cohorts based on the clinical history they reported. V usage is TRBV5-4 and J usage is TRBJ2-7; TRBD1 matches at 8 bases. Material: PBMCs or T cells enriched from blood (not recorded which). The sequence came from a woman between 50 and 59 years old with acute COVID-19. The CDR3 reads CASSGGQESYEQYF. CDR3 nucleotides: TGTGCCAGCAGCGGGGGACAGGAATCCTACGAGCAGTACTTC.